Listed here is a single T cell receptor (beta chain). The antigen remains undetermined. Deletions cut 1 base from V and 7 bases from J, with 16 bases between. Germline CDR1 is SGHAT and CDR2 is FQNNGV. This CDR3 comprises 16 residues. Here immunoSEQ multiplex PCR was the method, and the copy in TCRdb shows in-frame clones only, minus some. In the table there are more than 65,000 clones, under 90% of which are singletons. These data belong to a study of OX40 agonist ivuxolimab in advanced cancers. The overall study: Ivuxolimab, an agonistic anti-OX40 (CD134) antibody, was given to patients. Cohort: 65% to 90% men, mean age approximately 60, aged about 20 to 90.

Broader study findings: There were, on average, more expanded clones in CD8+ T cells than in CD4+. Antigen specificity of clonally expanded peripheral T cells was not established.

This TCR was sampled from an adult with an advanced solid tumor such as melanoma, head and neck, liver or kidney cancer. The chain has TRBV11-2 and TRBJ2-2, with D tentatively TRBD1 (5 bases). The sequencing used CD4+ or CD8+ T cells sorted from blood, collected in a trial of the OX40 agonist ivuxolimab. In nucleotides, the CDR3 is TGTGCCAGCAGCTTAGGCAGTCGCAGGGTTGGCGGGGAGCTGTTTTTT. Its protein product is CASSLGSRRVGGELFF.